These 29 T cell receptor beta chains originate from one sample sequenced in a study of T-cell memory formation after mild COVID-19. In TCRdb, the 5' RACE reads were re-called with MiXCR into one record per CDR3 protein. The sample has about 270,000 distinct CDR3 sequences, 16% seen once. The sequenced sample consisted of PBMCs or a T cell subset sorted from them (not recorded which). These receptors were taken from a man aged 18-30 years who had mild COVID-19 (a few samples of this study predate the infection). Cell type and time point are not known.

This clonotype was counted many times. The chain couples TRBV7-3 to TRBJ2-3, with D possibly being TRBD2 (6 bases). The CDR3 is 17 residues long. V was cut by 5 bases and J by 0 bases, with 18 bases left in between. Germline V gives CDR1 SGHTA, CDR2 FQGTGA. CDR3 in amino acids: CASSPLTGVSSTDTQYF. The CDR3 nucleotides read TGTGCCAGCAGCCCGCTTACGGGAGTCTCGAGCACAGATACGCAGTATTTT.

The V gene is TRBV6-1, the J gene TRBJ2-6, with TRBD1 as a possible D gene (5 bases). The CDR3 extends over 17 amino acids. V was shortened by 4 bases and J by 0 bases, with 13 bases between the two germline ends. Per the germline V gene, CDR1 is MNHNS and CDR2 is SASEGT. Here the CDR3 DNA reads TGTGCCAGCAGTGGTGGGCAGGGCCTCTCTGGGGCCAACGTCCTGACTTTC. Its translation is CASSGGQGLSGANVLTF.

The chain recombines TRBV7-3 with TRBJ2-5; D unresolved. Trimming removed 5 bases at V and 3 bases at J, with 10 bases between. Germline CDR1 SGHTA, CDR2 FQGTGA. This CDR3 has 13 amino acids. For the CDR3, the DNA is TGTGCCAGCAGCCTAAACTGGGAAGAGACCCAGTACTTC. This translates into CASSLNWEETQYF.

The genes are TRBV7-6 and TRBJ1-6; D unclear. This CDR3 region has 16 residues. Per germline, CDR1 SGHVS and CDR2 FNYEAQ. Trimming left V 3 bases short and J 3 bases short, with 12 bases between. The CDR3 bases are TGTGCCAGCAGCTTTGGAGGCAGCTTCTATAATTCACCCCTCCACTTT. The encoded protein is CASSFGGSFYNSPLHF.

V gene TRBV28 combines with J gene TRBJ2-7; 7 bases fit TRBD1. V dropped 5 bases and J dropped 3; count of bases not matched to a gene: 4. There are 13 residues in the CDR3. Germline V gives CDR1 MDHEN, CDR2 SYDVKM. The CDR3 here is CASSNRGVYEQYV. In DNA, the CDR3 is TGTGCCAGCAGTAACAGGGGTGTCTACGAGCAGTACGTC.

This clonotype showed up many times. The rearrangement joins TRBV29-1 to TRBJ2-5; D is unclear. Trimming took off 6 bases at V and 1 base at J, with 9 bases between the two ends. The CDR3 extends over 12 amino acids. CDR1 is SQVTM and CDR2 is ANQGSEA in the germline V gene. In DNA form, the CDR3 reads TGCAGCGTAGTACCTAGCCAAGAGACCCAGTACTTC. It codes for CSVVPSQETQYF.

This clonotype was observed a few times. V usage is TRBV6-6 and J usage is TRBJ1-2, with a weak D call TRBD1 (5 bases). The V gene's germline CDR1 is MNHNY and CDR2 SVGAGI (reference sequence). The germline V and J ends were trimmed by 5 bases and 4 bases, with 14 bases remaining between them. CDR3 length: 14 residues. CDR3 DNA: TGTGCCAGCAGTAGCTCGGGGGTTATCTATGGCTACACCTTC. This encodes CASSSSGVIYGYTF.

The chain links TRBV29-1 to TRBJ2-7; D is perhaps TRBD1 or TRBD2 (5 bases each). The CDR3 covers 13 residues. Germline CDR1 is SQVTM and CDR2 is ANQGSEA. V dropped 7 bases and J dropped 0 bases, with 13 bases sitting between them. Here the CDR3 reads CSAARDLSYEQYF. The CDR3 nucleotides are TGCAGCGCCGCACGGGACCTCTCCTACGAGCAGTACTTC.

Only a few counts were recorded for this clonotype. The genes are TRBV10-3 and TRBJ2-7, with TRBD1 identical over 9 bases. J lost 3 bases, V lost 6 bases, and 6 bases had no gene match. CDR1 and CDR2 from the germline V gene are ENHRY and SYGVKD. The CDR3 totals 14 residues. The CDR3 loop is CAISGGQGFYEQYF. The CDR3 bases are TGTGCCATCAGCGGGGGACAGGGTTTCTACGAGCAGTACTTC.

The rearrangement joins TRBV7-9 to TRBJ2-6, with D uncertain. V lost 5 bases, J lost 0 bases, and 8 bases lay in between. CDR1 and CDR2 (germline): SEHNR, FQNEAQ (reference sequence). This CDR3 spans 15 amino acids. The CDR3 loop reads CASSAMVSGANVLTF. Here the CDR3 DNA reads TGTGCCAGCAGCGCCATGGTCTCTGGGGCCAACGTCCTGACTTTC.

The rearrangement links TRBV4-3 to TRBJ1-5; no clear D gene. V dropped 1 base and J dropped 0 bases, with 7 bases sitting between them. This CDR3 is built from 15 residues. Germline V CDR1 and CDR2: LGHNA, YSLEER. Here the CDR3 DNA reads TGCGCCAGCAGCCAAGGGGCCTATAGCAATCAGCCCCAGCATTTT. Translation: CASSQGAYSNQPQHF.

Only a few counts were recorded for this clonotype. V and J are TRBV4-3 and TRBJ2-3; no reliable D call. V lost 1 base and J 2 bases, leaving 19 bases between the germline ends. CDR1 LGHNA and CDR2 YSLEER come from the germline V gene. The CDR3 contains 18 residues. The CDR3 coding sequence is TGCGCCAGCAGCCAAGCGAGAATGGACGGACGTAACACAGATACGCAGTATTTT. Its protein product is CASSQARMDGRNTDTQYF.

The chain combines TRBV5-1 with TRBJ2-1; 8 bases fit TRBD1. V dropped 0 bases and J dropped 0; count of bases not matched to a gene: 11. The CDR3 contains 19 residues. The V gene's germline CDR1 is SGHRS and CDR2 YFSETQ. The CDR3 DNA is TGCGCCAGCAGCTTGGAGGTCGGCAGGGGGCTGAGCTCCTACAATGAGCAGTTCTTC. This translates into CASSLEVGRGLSSYNEQFF. The variable domain in full, with the rest retrieved from reference TRBV5-1 and TRBJ2-1, is KAGVTQTPRYLIKTRGQQVTLSCSPISGHRSVSWYQQTPGQGLQFLFEYFSETQRNKGNFPGRFSGRQFSNSRSEMNVSTLELGDSALYLCASSLEVGRGLSSYNEQFFGPGTRLTVL.

This chain links TRBV5-4 with TRBJ2-3, with 11 nucleotides matching TRBD2. Germline V gene data show CDR1 as SGHNT and CDR2 as YYREEE (reference sequence). J lost 3 bases, V lost 4 bases, and 10 bases had no gene match. This CDR3 region has 17 residues. CDR3 region: CASSRDLAGGQTDTQYF. Here the CDR3 DNA reads TGTGCCAGCAGCCGAGATCTAGCGGGGGGCCAAACAGATACGCAGTATTTT.

This clonotype was counted once. The chain uses TRBV4-3 and TRBJ2-5; a possible D gene is TRBD2 (5 bases). V gave up 0 bases and J gave up 5 bases, with 13 bases separating them. The CDR3 is 15 residues long. Germline V lookup: CDR1 LGHNA, CDR2 YSLEER. Here the CDR3 DNA reads TGCGCCAGCAGCCAAGATCCCGGGGTGGTTGAGACCCAGTACTTC. Its protein is CASSQDPGVVETQYF.

This clonotype occurred a few times. Mismatch with germline at one junction end may stem from a read error. The CDR3 DNA follows: TGTGCCAGCAGCTTAATCGAGTCCTCCGAGCAGTACTTC. Its translation is CASSLIESSEQYF. The genes are TRBV7-9 and TRBJ2-7; D is uncertain. The CDR3 runs 13 residues. The germline V gene has CDR1 SEHNR and CDR2 FQNEAQ (reference sequence).

This clonotype was seen a few times. The CDR3 coding sequence is TGTGCCAGCAGCACCCCAAGGGCAGGGACAGATACGCAGTATTTT. It codes for CASSTPRAGTDTQYF. The chain is built from TRBV21-1 and TRBJ2-3; the D call of TRBD1 is as the table states it, not checked on the DNA. TRBV21-1 is assigned pseudogene status. This CDR3 contains 15 residues.

This clonotype was seen only a few times. The V gene is TRBV5-1, the J gene TRBJ2-3, with a weak D call TRBD2 (6 bases). The germline V and J ends were trimmed by 0 bases and 7 bases, with 15 bases remaining between them. This CDR3 is 15 amino acids long. Germline V CDR1 and CDR2: SGHRS, YFSETQ. CDR3 bases: TGCGCCAGCAGCTTGGATGTCGGTGCGGGGAATACGCAGTATTTT. Translated, it gives CASSLDVGAGNTQYF.

This chain uses TRBV27 with TRBJ2-5, with 11 nucleotides matching TRBD2. CDR1 is MNHEY and CDR2 is SMNVEV in the germline V gene (reference sequence). After removal of 6 bases from V and 5 bases from J, the junction contained 11 bases not matched to a gene. The CDR3 contains 16 residues. The CDR3 coding sequence is TGTGCCAGCAGACCGATAGCGGGGGGGCTCGAGGAGACCCAGTACTTC. As protein: CASRPIAGGLEETQYF.

The gene calls are TRBV7-2 and TRBJ2-1; D is uncertain. CDR3 length: 14 amino acids. Germline V CDR1 and CDR2: SGHTA, FQGNSA. The V gene lost 1 base and the J gene lost 3 bases, with 7 bases spanning the gap. The DNA of the CDR3 is TGTGCCAGCAGCTTAGTACCGAACTACAATGAGCAGTTCTTC. This sequence encodes CASSLVPNYNEQFF. Full variable domain (rest looked up from reference TRBV7-2 and TRBJ2-1): GAGVSQSPSNKVTEKGKDVELRCDPISGHTALYWYRQSLGQGLEFLIYFQGNSAPDKSGLPSDRFSAERTGGSVSTLTIQRTQQEDSAVYLCASSLVPNYNEQFFGPGTRLTVL.

The chain is built from TRBV7-3 and TRBJ2-1, with no clear D. V gave up 5 bases and J gave up 6 bases, with 11 bases separating them. The length of the CDR3 is 13 residues. Per germline, CDR1 SGHTA and CDR2 FQGTGA. The CDR3 bases are TGTGCCAGCAGCCCCGCCCCCCGCAATGAGCAGTTCTTC. It is translated as CASSPAPRNEQFF.

This clonotype was counted between two and nine times. This chain joins TRBV7-2 and TRBJ2-7; tentatively, D is TRBD1 (6 bases). Trimming pared 5 bases from V and 0 bases from J, leaving 14 bases between. CDR1 is SGHTA and CDR2 is FQGNSA in the germline V gene. The CDR3 length is 15 residues. CDR3 protein: CASSENRESSYEQYF. The DNA of the CDR3 is TGTGCCAGCAGCGAAAACAGGGAGAGCTCCTACGAGCAGTACTTC. Together with reference TRBV7-2 and TRBJ2-7, the CDR3 gives the full variable domain: GAGVSQSPSNKVTEKGKDVELRCDPISGHTALYWYRQSLGQGLEFLIYFQGNSAPDKSGLPSDRFSAERTGGSVSTLTIQRTQQEDSAVYLCASSENRESSYEQYFGPGTRLTVT.

The rearrangement links TRBV7-6 to TRBJ1-1; 8 bases align to TRBD1. The CDR3 length is 13 residues. V lost 1 base, J lost 11 bases, and 6 bases stayed unmatched. Germline V lookup: CDR1 SGHVS, CDR2 FNYEAQ. The CDR3 bases are TGTGCCAGCAGCTTAGTTACAGGGGGTGAGGCTTTCTTT. This translates into CASSLVTGGEAFF.

The chain uses TRBV7-8 and TRBJ1-1; TRBD1 is a possible D gene (5 bases). The CDR3 totals 14 residues. V lost 9 bases and J 0 bases, leaving 14 bases between the germline ends. The germline V gene encodes CDR1 SGHVS and CDR2 FQNEAQ. CDR3 loop: CASETGVLNTEAFF. The CDR3 region has the DNA TGTGCCAGTGAGACGGGGGTCCTGAACACTGAAGCTTTCTTT.

The rearrangement links TRBV5-1 to TRBJ1-2; a possible D gene is TRBD1 (5 bases). CDR3 size: 14 residues. The V end was cut by 4 bases, the J end by 4 bases, with 14 bases between. Germline V gene data show CDR1 as SGHRS and CDR2 as YFSETQ. CDR3 amino acids: CASSGEGFGYGYTF. CDR3 nucleotides: TGCGCCAGCAGCGGTGAGGGGTTTGGCTATGGCTACACCTTC. Combining the CDR3 with reference TRBV5-1 and TRBJ1-2 gives the whole variable domain KAGVTQTPRYLIKTRGQQVTLSCSPISGHRSVSWYQQTPGQGLQFLFEYFSETQRNKGNFPGRFSGRQFSNSRSEMNVSTLELGDSALYLCASSGEGFGYGYTFGSGTRLTVV.

This clonotype was recorded a few times. The J gene is TRBJ2-7, the V gene TRBV28; possible D gene TRBD2, 5 bases. Germline V gene sequence: CDR1 MDHEN, CDR2 SYDVKM. This CDR3 has 14 residues. Deletions cut 11 bases from V and 0 bases from J, with 17 bases between. The CDR3 DNA reads as TGTGCCGTTAACGACCCGGGGAGCTCCTACGAGCAGTACTTC. Translation gives CAVNDPGSSYEQYF. The whole variable domain, filled in from reference TRBV28 and TRBJ2-7, reads DVKVTQSSRYLVKRTGEKVFLECVQDMDHENMFWYRQDPGLGLRLIYFSYDVKMKEKGDIPEGYSVSREKKERFSLILESASTNQTSMYLCAVNDPGSSYEQYFGPGTRLTVT.

This clonotype has just a few counts. The V call is TRBV4-3, the J call TRBJ2-7; maybe TRBD2 (6 bases). Trimming cost V 4 bases and J 1 base, with 11 bases left between them. The CDR3 totals 14 residues. Germline loops: CDR1 LGHNA, CDR2 YSLEER. CDR3 amino acids: CASSPMGLSYEQYF. CDR3 coding DNA: TGCGCCAGCAGCCCCATGGGACTTTCCTACGAGCAGTACTTC.

This clonotype showed up just a few times. The chain uses TRBV6-6 and TRBJ1-1; 11 bases fit TRBD1. The CDR3 contains 16 residues. Germline loops: CDR1 MNHNY, CDR2 SVGAGI (reference sequence). V was pared by 7 bases and J by 5 bases, with 12 bases of the junction left unmatched. DNA for the CDR3: TGTGCCAGCATCCCCCCCGGGACAGGGGGATTGACTGAAGCTTTCTTT. Translating it yields CASIPPGTGGLTEAFF.

A few counts support this clonotype. The V call is TRBV7-2, the J call TRBJ2-7, with D hard to call. Trimming shortened V by 5 bases and J by 4 bases, and 9 bases separated the two germline ends. The CDR3 is 12 amino acids. CDR1 and CDR2 (germline): SGHTA, FQGNSA. CDR3 region: CASSQGWYEQYF. CDR3 nucleotide sequence: TGTGCCAGCAGCCAAGGGTGGTACGAGCAGTACTTC.